These 11 T cell receptor beta chains originate from one sample sequenced in a study of T cells in Graves' hyperthyroidism and ophthalmopathy. Using RNA transcripts as the source, TCR beta CDR3 regions were amplified. RT-PCR in the first round (using the HTBI primer set) targeted the TCR CDR3. Via MiXCR, TCRdb re-called the multiplex PCR reads, giving one row per CDR3 protein. This sample has approximately 870,000 distinct CDR3 sequences, with 35% to 40% found just once. The sequencing input was blood. Receptors were obtained from a man aged 18 to 30 with Graves' hyperthyroidism.

The chain joins TRBV20-1 to TRBJ2-5; D may be TRBD1 or TRBD2 (6 bases each). The germline V and J ends were trimmed by 1 base and 1 base, with 10 bases remaining between them. Looked up from germline, CDR1 is DFQATT and CDR2 is SNEGSKA (reference sequence). This CDR3 contains 14 residues. CDR3 amino acids: CSARGGARQETQYF. The DNA for the CDR3 is TGCAGTGCTAGAGGGGGGGCACGCCAAGAGACCCAGTACTTC.

The chain is built from TRBV11-2 and TRBJ2-5; 8 bases are a match to TRBD1. The CDR3 length is 12 residues. CDR1 is SGHAT, CDR2 FQNNGV, per germline. DNA of the CDR3: TGTGGTGGACAGGGCGGTAGAGAGACCCAGTACTTC. This sequence encodes CGGQGGRETQYF. Filled out from reference TRBV11-2 and TRBJ2-5, the complete variable domain reads EAGVAQSPRYKIIEKRQSVAFWCNPISGHATLYWYQQILGQGPKLLIQFQNNGVVDDSQLPKDRFSAERLKGVDSTLKIQPAKLEDSAVYLCGGQGGRETQYFGPGTRLLVL.

The table lists this clonotype with a few counts. The chain is built from TRBV20-1 and TRBJ2-5; a weak D match, TRBD1 (6 bases). Deletions cut 1 base from V and 2 bases from J, with 11 bases between. The CDR3 is 14 residues long. The V gene's germline CDR1 is DFQATT and CDR2 SNEGSKA (reference sequence). DNA of the CDR3: TGCAGTGCTAGAGGAACAGGGCTTCAAGAGACCCAGTACTTC. It is translated as CSARGTGLQETQYF.

A note on this clonotype: One junction end disagrees with the germline gene, perhaps due to a read error. The chain combines TRBV7-9 with TRBJ2-7; tentative D call: TRBD1 (6 bases). The length of the CDR3 is 15 residues. The germline V gene encodes CDR1 SEHNR and CDR2 FQNEAQ (reference sequence). This CDR3 reads CVSSPGHTRQYEQYF. In nucleotides, the CDR3 is TGCGTCAGCAGCCCGGGACATACCCGACAATACGAGCAGTACTTC.

This clonotype was recorded a few times. The chain has TRBV12-3 or TRBV12-4 and TRBJ2-7, with 9 bases matching TRBD1. This CDR3 is 14 amino acids long. V lost 4 bases to trimming and J lost 6 bases; unmatched junction nucleotides: 7. The CDR3 nucleotides are TGTGCCAGCAGTTCGGACAGGGGCCTCCTCGAGCAGTACTTC. This sequence encodes CASSSDRGLLEQYF.

V is TRBV7-1 and J is TRBJ1-2; D possibly corresponds to TRBD1 (5 bases). TRBV7-1 is given ORF status, its function remaining uncertain. V was trimmed by 6 bases and J by 12 bases, leaving 14 bases between them. This CDR3 has 11 amino acids. CDR3 bases: TGTGCCAGCAGTCATACAGGAGGAGACACCTTC. Amino acids: CASSHTGGDTF.

This clonotype was seen ten or more times. This chain links TRBV7-8 with TRBJ1-3; 9 bases are shared with TRBD1. V shed 0 bases and J 8 bases; nucleotides not matched to a gene: 5. From germline, CDR1 is SGHVS and CDR2 FQNEAQ. CDR3 size: 15 residues. CDR3 loop: CASSLATGGGYTIYF. CDR3 in DNA: TGTGCCAGCAGCTTAGCTACAGGGGGCGGATACACCATATATTTT.

This chain uses TRBV7-2 with TRBJ2-2; D is uncertain. The V end was cut by 3 bases, the J end by 2 bases, with 7 bases between. This CDR3 has 14 residues. The germline V gene has CDR1 SGHTA and CDR2 FQGNSA. The CDR3 here is CASSFFLNTGELFF. The CDR3, as DNA: TGTGCCAGCAGCTTCTTCCTAAACACCGGGGAGCTGTTTTTT.

In this sample, this clonotype turned up many times. The CDR3 DNA is TGTGCCACCAGCAGAGATCAACGAGGGAATCAGCCCCAGCATTTT. It yields the protein CATSRDQRGNQPQHF. The V and J genes are TRBV15 and TRBJ1-5; D not certain. Germline V gene sequence: CDR1 LNHNV, CDR2 YYDKDF (reference sequence). Trimming cost V 0 bases and J 4 bases, with 10 bases left between them. This CDR3 contains 15 residues.

The chain joins TRBV6-5 to TRBJ2-7; D gene unclear. Germline values: CDR1 MNHEY, CDR2 SVGAGI. Trimming left V 6 bases short and J 7 bases short, with 16 bases between. CDR3 length: 13 residues. The CDR3 is CASSFGPLWEQYF. In nucleotides, the CDR3 is TGTGCCAGCAGCTTCGGCCCCCTCTGGGAGCAGTACTTC.

This clonotype was counted at least ten times. The rearrangement links TRBV12-3 or TRBV12-4 to TRBJ2-7; 10 positions match TRBD2. With 2 bases clipped from V and 2 bases from J, the junction kept 0 bases outside the gene matches. The CDR3 totals 14 residues. The CDR3: CASSLSGRAYEQYF. CDR3 nucleotide sequence: TGTGCCAGCAGTTTAAGCGGGAGGGCCTACGAGCAGTACTTC.